This T cell receptor beta chain was identified during a study of blood T cell repertoires in COVID-19. As for the study in general: The samples span acute and convalescent COVID-19 from the United States, Italy and Spain. The cDNA or gDNA used as material had been derived from T cells, B-cell-depleted T cells, or PBMCs.

This CDR3 comprises 13 residues. Trimming took off 4 bases at V and 6 bases at J, with 12 bases between the two ends. Germline CDR1 reads MGHRA; CDR2 reads YSYEKL. In the original processing: How many nucleated cells were present was estimated from reference gene primer amplification. The assay was immunoSEQ multiplex PCR, and TCRdb's table has in-frame clones only and misses some. The V and J calls and clone size come from that table; D and trimming were worked out from the DNA. The repertoire holds 150,000 to 200,000 clones, approximately 90% seen once, with more than 2% in the top ten. V usage is TRBV4-1 and J usage is TRBJ1-1, with D unclear. The sequenced sample was peripheral blood. The receptor was isolated from a man aged 18 to 30 with acute or convalescent COVID-19. CDR3 residues: CASSPLTTSEAFF. CDR3 DNA: TGCGCCAGCAGCCCCTTGACTACCTCTGAAGCTTTCTTT.